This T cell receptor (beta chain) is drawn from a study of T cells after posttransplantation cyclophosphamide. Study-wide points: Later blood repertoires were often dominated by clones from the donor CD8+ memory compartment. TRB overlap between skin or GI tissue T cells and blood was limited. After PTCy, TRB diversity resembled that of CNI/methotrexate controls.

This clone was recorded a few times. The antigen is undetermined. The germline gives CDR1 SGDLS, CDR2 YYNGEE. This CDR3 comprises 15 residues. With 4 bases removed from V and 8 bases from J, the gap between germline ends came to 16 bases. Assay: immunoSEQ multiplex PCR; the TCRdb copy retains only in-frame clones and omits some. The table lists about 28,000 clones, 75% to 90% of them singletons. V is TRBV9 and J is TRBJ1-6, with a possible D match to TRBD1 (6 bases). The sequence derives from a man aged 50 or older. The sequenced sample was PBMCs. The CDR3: CASSPSGTSDSPLHF. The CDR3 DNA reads TGTGCCAGCAGCCCGAGCGGGACATCCGATTCACCCCTCCACTTT.